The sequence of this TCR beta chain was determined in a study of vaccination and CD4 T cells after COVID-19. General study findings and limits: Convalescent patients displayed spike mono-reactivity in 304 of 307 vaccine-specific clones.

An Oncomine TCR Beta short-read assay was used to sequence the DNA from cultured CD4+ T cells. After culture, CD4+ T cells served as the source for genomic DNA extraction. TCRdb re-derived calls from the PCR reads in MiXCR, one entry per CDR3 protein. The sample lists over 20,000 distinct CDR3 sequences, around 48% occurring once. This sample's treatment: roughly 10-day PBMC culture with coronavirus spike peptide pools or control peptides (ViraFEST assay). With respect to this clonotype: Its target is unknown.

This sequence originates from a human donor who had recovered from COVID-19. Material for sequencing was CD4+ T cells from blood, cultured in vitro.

CDR3 DNA: TGTGCCAGCAGTGGTCCGGGACTTGGCACAGATACGCAGTATTTT. Translation: CASSGPGLGTDTQYF. The J gene is TRBJ2-3, the V gene TRBV6-1; possible D gene TRBD2, 6 bases. Germline-derived CDR1 and CDR2 are MNHNS and SASEGT. The CDR3 has 15 amino acids. V gave up 4 bases and J gave up 1 base, with 12 bases separating them.